The rows below give T cell receptor beta chains drawn from one sample of a study of T cells in Graves' hyperthyroidism and ophthalmopathy. Via MiXCR, TCRdb re-called the multiplex PCR reads, giving one row per CDR3 protein. The repertoire holds about 530,000 distinct CDR3 sequences, with roughly 17% as singletons. Sample: blood. All receptors come from a woman younger than 30 with Graves' ophthalmopathy. Each CDR3 is given with its conserved first and last residue. A D gene is named only where the DNA matches it firmly. Not every row has a clone size; where given, it reads once, few, many or a size class.

j_gene: TRBJ2-4; len: 16; v_gene: TRBV11-2; d_gene: .; abundance: many; CDR3nt: TGTGCCAGCAGCTTTGGGACCAGTGGTGAGAAAAACATTCAGTACTTC; CDR3aa: CASSFGTSGEKNIQYF
j_gene: TRBJ2-1; len: 17; v_gene: TRBV20-1; d_gene: TRBD2; abundance: .; CDR3nt: TGCAGTGCTAGTGGCCTTTTTGGCGGGAGTAGGTTGAATGAGCAGTTCTTC; CDR3aa: CSASGLFGGSRLNEQFF
j_gene: TRBJ2-2; len: 15; v_gene: TRBV20-1; d_gene: TRBD2; abundance: .; CDR3nt: TGCAGTGCTAGTGAAGCGGGGGCGGACACCGGGGAGCTGTTTTTT; CDR3aa: CSASEAGADTGELFF
j_gene: TRBJ2-1; len: 13; v_gene: TRBV6-2/TRBV6-3; d_gene: .; abundance: few; CDR3nt: TGTGCCAGCAGTTACTCGCCGAGAAATGAGCAGTTCTTC; CDR3aa: CASSYSPRNEQFF
j_gene: TRBJ1-2; len: 14; v_gene: TRBV19; d_gene: .; abundance: .; CDR3nt: TGTGCCAGTAGTATGGGGGGACATACTTATGGCTACACCTTC; CDR3aa: CASSMGGHTYGYTF
j_gene: TRBJ1-2; len: 15; v_gene: TRBV28; d_gene: TRBD1; abundance: few; CDR3nt: TGTGCCAGCAGTTTCCCGGACAGGGGGGTCTATGGCTACACCTTC; CDR3aa: CASSFPDRGVYGYTF
j_gene: TRBJ1-3; len: 11; v_gene: TRBV3-1; d_gene: .; abundance: many; CDR3nt: TGTGCCAGCAGACGGACGGACACCATATATTTT; CDR3aa: CASRRTDTIYF
j_gene: TRBJ2-2; len: 14; v_gene: TRBV12-3/TRBV12-4; d_gene: TRBD1; abundance: many; CDR3nt: TGTGCCAGCCAGGACAGGACGAACACCGGGGAGCTGTTTTTT; CDR3aa: CASQDRTNTGELFF
j_gene: TRBJ1-6; len: 13; v_gene: TRBV30; d_gene: TRBD1; abundance: many; CDR3nt: TGTGCCCTCACAGGGGGTGGTAATTCACCCCTCCACTTT; CDR3aa: CALTGGGNSPLHF
j_gene: TRBJ1-5; len: 13; v_gene: TRBV4-2; d_gene: .; abundance: .; CDR3nt: TGTGCCAGCAGCCAATCCAGGGGTCAGCCCCAGCATTTT; CDR3aa: CASSQSRGQPQHF
j_gene: TRBJ1-1; len: 15; v_gene: TRBV6-1; d_gene: TRBD1; abundance: many; CDR3nt: TGTGCCAGCAGTAAACGACAGGGGGGGAACACTGAAGCTTTCTTT; CDR3aa: CASSKRQGGNTEAFF
j_gene: TRBJ1-3; len: 15; v_gene: TRBV6-1; d_gene: .; abundance: many; CDR3nt: TGTGCCAGCAGTGAACTTACGGGGGCTGGAAACACCATATATTTT; CDR3aa: CASSELTGAGNTIYF
j_gene: TRBJ1-2; len: 14; v_gene: TRBV2; d_gene: TRBD1; abundance: many; CDR3nt: TGTGCCAGCAGTGTTGGGACAGGATCCTATGGCTACACCTTC; CDR3aa: CASSVGTGSYGYTF
j_gene: TRBJ2-1; len: 15; v_gene: TRBV7-2; d_gene: TRBD2; abundance: once; CDR3nt: TGTGCCAGCAGCCAGACTAGCGGGGGGGCCGGTGAGCAGTTCTTC; CDR3aa: CASSQTSGGAGEQFF
j_gene: TRBJ2-2; len: 19; v_gene: TRBV7-3; d_gene: TRBD2; abundance: .; CDR3nt: TGTGCCAGCAGCCCCCTCGGGGGTGGACTAGCGGGAGGTGGCCGGGAGCTGTTTTTT; CDR3aa: CASSPLGGGLAGGGRELFF
j_gene: TRBJ2-2; len: 13; v_gene: TRBV28; d_gene: .; abundance: few; CDR3nt: TGTGCCAGCAGTCAACAGGTCCCCGGGGAGCTGTTTTTT; CDR3aa: CASSQQVPGELFF
j_gene: TRBJ2-7; len: 14; v_gene: TRBV6-1; d_gene: TRBD2; abundance: few; CDR3nt: TGTGCCAGCAGTGGGACTAGCGGGAGATTTGTTCCGTACTTC; CDR3aa: CASSGTSGRFVPYF
j_gene: TRBJ1-2; len: 15; v_gene: TRBV12-3/TRBV12-4; d_gene: .; abundance: few; CDR3nt: TGTGCCAGCGCTGGGGGGGGTTCGTCTAACTATGGCTACACCTTC; CDR3aa: CASAGGGSSNYGYTF
j_gene: TRBJ2-3; len: 16; v_gene: TRBV29-1; d_gene: TRBD2; abundance: many; CDR3nt: TGCAGCGTTGAGGGCTTAGCGGGAGAGAAGTTAGATACGCAGTATTTT; CDR3aa: CSVEGLAGEKLDTQYF
j_gene: TRBJ1-5; len: 17; v_gene: TRBV28; d_gene: .; abundance: many; CDR3nt: TGTGCCAGCAGCCTGGGTTTGGGGGGCACGCGGAATCAGCCCCAGCATTTT; CDR3aa: CASSLGLGGTRNQPQHF
j_gene: TRBJ1-2; len: 17; v_gene: TRBV7-9; d_gene: .; abundance: .; CDR3nt: TGTGCCAGCAGCTTGGCAGGCTCTGATTCTGCGAACTATGGCTACACCTTC; CDR3aa: CASSLAGSDSANYGYTF
j_gene: TRBJ1-1; len: 15; v_gene: TRBV2; d_gene: .; abundance: many; CDR3nt: TGTGCCAGCAGTAGTATTGCTCTCGGGGACACTGAAGCTTTCTTT; CDR3aa: CASSSIALGDTEAFF
j_gene: TRBJ1-5; len: 16; v_gene: TRBV30; d_gene: .; abundance: many; CDR3nt: TGTGCCTGGAGTACTTTCGGCAGTAATAGCAATCAGCCCCAGCATTTT; CDR3aa: CAWSTFGSNSNQPQHF